Presented here are 4 T cell receptor beta chains from one specimen sequenced in a study of shared clonotypes between healthy human individuals. Assay: immunoSEQ multiplex PCR; the TCRdb copy retains only in-frame clones and omits some. The sample yields approximately 810,000 clones, roughly 92% seen once. CD45RO-negative CD8 cells positively selected for CCR7 made up the naive population, which excluded terminally differentiated effector memory CD45RA+ cells. Sample: naive CD8+ T cells sorted from blood. The source is a man younger than 40 in good health.

The chain links TRBV9 to TRBJ2-7, with D possibly being TRBD1 (5 bases). Between the trimmed V and J ends, which lost 0 bases and 0 bases, there was a span of 13 bases. The CDR3 extends over 16 amino acids. Germline CDR1 SGDLS, CDR2 YYNGEE. The CDR3 is CASSVGGTPSSYEQYF. Here the CDR3 DNA reads TGTGCCAGCAGCGTAGGGGGCACCCCCAGCTCCTACGAGCAGTACTTC. Based on the CDR3 plus reference TRBV9 and TRBJ2-7, the full variable domain is DSGVTQTPKHLITATGQRVTLRCSPRSGDLSVYWYQQSLDQGLQFLIQYYNGEERAKGNILERFSAQQFPDLHSELNLSSLELGDSALYFCASSVGGTPSSYEQYFGPGTRLTVT.

In this sample, this clone turned up once. Other DNA sequences of this sample code for an identical CDR3. The rearrangement joins TRBV27 to TRBJ2-7; 8 nucleotides line up with TRBD2. The CDR3 covers 14 residues. Per the germline V gene, CDR1 is MNHEY and CDR2 is SMNVEV (reference sequence). The J segment lost 1 base and the V segment lost 6 bases, leaving 5 bases of the junction unmatched. CDR3 in DNA: TGTGCCAGCAGCCTCGGGAGGGGGTCCTACGAGCAGTACTTC. This encodes CASSLGRGSYEQYF.

The rearrangement links TRBV5-1 to TRBJ2-3; D is undetermined. The germline V and J ends were trimmed by 0 bases and 0 bases, with 11 bases remaining between them. Per germline, CDR1 SGHRS and CDR2 YFSETQ. The CDR3 is 16 amino acids. The CDR3 DNA reads as TGCGCCAGCAGCTTGGGACGGGTAACTAGCACAGATACGCAGTATTTT. Translating gives CASSLGRVTSTDTQYF.

This clone was found once. The J gene is TRBJ2-7, the V gene TRBV7-3; 13 bases align to TRBD2. CDR1 is SGHTA and CDR2 is FQGTGA in the germline V gene. V shed 1 base and J 6 bases; nucleotides not matched to a gene: 6. CDR3 length: 16 residues. Here the CDR3 DNA reads TGTGCCAGCAGCTTAAACTCTCGACTAGCGGGAGGCGAGCAGTACTTC. Its translation: CASSLNSRLAGGEQYF.